The 32 T cell receptor beta chains listed next were all sequenced from one sample in a study of blood T cell repertoires in COVID-19. The data were produced by immunoSEQ multiplex PCR, yet TCRdb's version contains in-frame clones alone and is incomplete. The repertoire holds 190,000 or so clones, 80% to 90% seen once, with approximately 8.1% in the top ten. Sequenced material: PBMCs or T cells enriched from blood (not recorded which). These receptors originate from a woman aged 18 to 35 who had recovered from COVID-19.

This chain connects TRBV9 to TRBJ1-2; weak D call: TRBD1 (5 bases). V shed 1 base and J shed 7 bases, with 8 bases lying between them. From germline, CDR1 is SGDLS and CDR2 YYNGEE. The CDR3 runs 12 residues. In DNA form, the CDR3 reads TGTGCCAGCAGCGTATGGGGGGTTGGCTACACCTTC. Protein product: CASSVWGVGYTF.

V usage is TRBV2 and J usage is TRBJ2-7, with 9 bases fitting TRBD2. V gave up 3 bases and J gave up 7 bases; unmatched junction bases: 16. The CDR3 totals 17 residues. Germline V gene sequence: CDR1 SNHLY, CDR2 FYNNEI. The CDR3 DNA reads as TGTGCCAGCAGTGAGGGAGGGCTAGCGGGGACCTCGGGGGAGCAGTACTTC. It specifies CASSEGGLAGTSGEQYF.

The chain links TRBV12-3 or TRBV12-4 to TRBJ2-7; 8 nucleotides line up with TRBD1. This CDR3 spans 13 amino acids. The V segment lost 5 bases and the J segment 5 bases; nucleotides outside the gene matches: 5. DNA for the CDR3: TGTGCCAGCAGTGTGGACAGGGTTCACGAGCAGTACTTC. It specifies CASSVDRVHEQYF.

The chain joins TRBV9 to TRBJ2-7, with TRBD2 as a possible D gene (7 bases). The length of the CDR3 is 17 residues. Germline values: CDR1 SGDLS, CDR2 YYNGEE. The germline V and J ends were trimmed by 3 bases and 2 bases, with 21 bases remaining between them. The CDR3 DNA sequence: TGTGCCAGCAGCGCGGACGCCGGGGGGCGGTGGGCCTACGAGCAGTACTTC. Protein: CASSADAGGRWAYEQYF.

The chain uses TRBV2 and TRBJ2-1, with TRBD2 matching over 7 bases. CDR1 is SNHLY, CDR2 FYNNEI, per germline. The CDR3 length is 14 residues. Trimming at V came to 1 base and at J to 9 bases, leaving 6 bases not matched to a gene. In DNA, the CDR3 is TGTGCCAGCAGTGAAGGTGTGCCGGGGGGTGAGCAGTTCTTC. It translates to CASSEGVPGGEQFF.

In this sample, this clone turned up many times. The chain employs TRBV5-1 and TRBJ1-1; 10 bases map to TRBD1. The germline CDR1 and CDR2 sequences are SGHRS and YFSETQ. V was clipped by 0 bases and J by 4 bases; unmatched bases: 6. CDR3 length: 16 residues. CDR3 in amino acids: CASSLGDRGVGTEAFF. CDR3 DNA: TGCGCCAGCAGCTTGGGGGACAGGGGTGTAGGCACTGAAGCTTTCTTT. Drawing the rest from reference TRBV5-1 and TRBJ1-1, the complete variable domain is KAGVTQTPRYLIKTRGQQVTLSCSPISGHRSVSWYQQTPGQGLQFLFEYFSETQRNKGNFPGRFSGRQFSNSRSEMNVSTLELGDSALYLCASSLGDRGVGTEAFFGQGTRLTVV.

To note about this clone: This CDR3 is also generated by other DNA sequences in the sample. The chain employs TRBV12-3 or TRBV12-4 and TRBJ1-1; D is possibly TRBD1 (5 bases). Trimming removed 5 bases at V and 1 base at J, with 8 bases between. The CDR3 consists of 13 residues. DNA for the CDR3: TGTGCCAGCAGTCCCACAGGGAACACTGAAGCTTTCTTT. It translates to CASSPTGNTEAFF.

V usage is TRBV7-9 and J usage is TRBJ1-5; TRBD1 matches at 9 bases. With 4 bases clipped from V and 7 bases from J, the junction kept 11 bases outside the gene matches. This CDR3 spans 16 amino acids. Germline V gene lookup returns CDR1 SEHNR and CDR2 FQNEAQ (reference sequence). CDR3 bases: TGTGCCAGCAGCTCGGGACAGGGTGCTTTCCACCAGCCCCAGCATTTT. This sequence encodes CASSSGQGAFHQPQHF.

The chain combines TRBV6-5 with TRBJ1-2; D gene uncertain. Germline CDR1 MNHEY, CDR2 SVGAGI. With 2 bases removed from V and 0 bases from J, the gap between germline ends came to 13 bases. The CDR3 covers 16 residues. As DNA, the CDR3 is TGTGCCAGCAGTTACCGTCGGAGTGGTTCTAACTATGGCTACACCTTC. It translates to CASSYRRSGSNYGYTF.

In this sample, this clone turned up once. This chain uses TRBV25-1 with TRBJ1-3, with D perhaps matching TRBD1 (5 bases). V was trimmed by 5 bases and J by 0 bases, leaving 5 bases between them. The CDR3 is 13 residues long. Per germline, CDR1 MGHDK and CDR2 SYGVNS. Here the CDR3 reads CASSRGSGNTIYF. In DNA form, the CDR3 reads TGTGCCAGCAGTAGGGGCTCTGGAAACACCATATATTTT.

J is TRBJ2-3 and V is TRBV7-9, with 15 bases identical to TRBD2. V was pared by 3 bases and J by 3 bases, with 4 bases of the junction left unmatched. The CDR3 consists of 17 residues. Germline lookup yields CDR1 SEHNR and CDR2 FQNEAQ (reference sequence). The CDR3: CASSFGLAGGPTDTQYF. The DNA for the CDR3 is TGTGCCAGCAGCTTCGGACTAGCGGGGGGGCCTACAGATACGCAGTATTTT.

This rearrangement joins TRBV5-1 to TRBJ1-2; 9 bases align to TRBD1. This CDR3 has 14 amino acids. Per the germline V gene, CDR1 is SGHRS and CDR2 is YFSETQ. The J segment lost 8 bases and the V segment lost 0 bases, leaving 5 bases of the junction unmatched. CDR3 in DNA: TGCGCCAGCAGCTTGGATCGACAGGGGGGCGGCTACACCTTC. It specifies CASSLDRQGGGYTF.

The V and J genes are TRBV2 and TRBJ2-3, with TRBD1 matching 7 bases. Germline lookup yields CDR1 SNHLY and CDR2 FYNNEI. CDR3 length: 13 residues. After removal of 7 bases from V and 3 bases from J, the junction contained 4 bases not matched to a gene. CDR3: CASNRGFTDTQYF. DNA for the CDR3: TGTGCCAGCAACAGGGGTTTTACAGATACGCAGTATTTT.

The table lists this clone with a count of one. The J gene is TRBJ2-7, the V gene TRBV7-2, with D maybe TRBD2 (5 bases). Germline CDR1 SGHTA, CDR2 FQGNSA. Deletions cut 3 bases from V and 0 bases from J, with 12 bases between. This CDR3 is 15 amino acids long. The CDR3 DNA is TGTGCCAGCAGCTTTCTCGTCGGGATCTCCTACGAGCAGTACTTC. Translation gives CASSFLVGISYEQYF.

The rearrangement uses TRBV20-1 and TRBJ2-1, with 8 bases matching TRBD1. Trimming at V came to 5 bases and at J to 8 bases, leaving 2 bases not matched to a gene. Germline lookup yields CDR1 DFQATT and CDR2 SNEGSKA (reference sequence). The CDR3 has 11 residues. The CDR3 here is CSADRGHEQFF. Here the CDR3 DNA reads TGCAGTGCTGACAGGGGACATGAGCAGTTCTTC.

This chain connects TRBV30 to TRBJ1-1, with no clear D. Per germline, CDR1 GTSNPN and CDR2 SVGIG (reference sequence). The length of the CDR3 is 13 residues. V lost 2 bases to trimming and J lost 1 base, with 8 bases between them. The CDR3 DNA reads as TGTGCCTGGAGTCCCACCGGGAACACTGAAGCTTTCTTT. This gives the protein CAWSPTGNTEAFF.

The J gene is TRBJ1-2, the V gene TRBV23-1; the match to TRBD1 covers 8 bases. TRBV23-1 is known as an ORF, though its function is uncertain. After removal of 7 bases from V and 2 bases from J, the junction contained 6 bases not matched to a gene. This CDR3 region has 14 residues. CDR3 DNA: TGCGCCAGCATACGGTGGACAGGGAACTATGGCTACACCTTC. Its translation: CASIRWTGNYGYTF.

The gene calls are TRBV2 and TRBJ2-5; 13 positions agree with TRBD2. The CDR3 covers 17 residues. Trimming took 4 bases from V and 6 from J; bases not matched to a gene: 11. In germline, CDR1 is SNHLY, CDR2 FYNNEI. The chain's CDR3 is CASSARTSGGSGQTQYF. The CDR3, as DNA: TGTGCCAGCAGTGCCCGGACTAGCGGGGGAAGCGGACAGACCCAGTACTTC.

J is TRBJ1-4 and V is TRBV19; no clear D. V lost 10 bases, J lost 7 bases, and 10 bases lay in between. The germline CDR1 and CDR2 sequences are LNHDA and SQIVND (reference sequence). CDR3 size: 11 residues. The CDR3 loop reads CATRLFEKLFF. For the CDR3, the DNA is TGTGCCACCCGTCTATTTGAAAAACTGTTTTTT.

The CDR3: CAWSHDRGGQPQHF. CDR3 DNA sequence: TGTGCCTGGAGTCATGACAGGGGGGGTCAGCCCCAGCATTTT. This chain joins TRBV30 and TRBJ1-5, with 9 bases identical to TRBD1. Trimming removed 2 bases from V and 6 bases from J; junction bases left unmatched: 5. Per the germline V gene, CDR1 is GTSNPN and CDR2 is SVGIG (reference sequence). This CDR3 region has 14 residues.

This clone has a single count. This sequence joins TRBV4-2 and TRBJ1-5; the D gene is possibly TRBD1 (6 bases). CDR3 length equals 15 residues. Trimming removed 5 bases from V and 3 bases from J, with 14 bases in between. Germline V gives CDR1 LGHNA, CDR2 YNFKEQ. The CDR3 spells CASSSSGGLNQPQHF. The CDR3 DNA is TGTGCCAGCAGCTCAAGCGGGGGCCTCAATCAGCCCCAGCATTTT.

The chain has TRBV19 and TRBJ2-7; 11 bases are shared with TRBD1. Germline CDR1 and CDR2: LNHDA and SQIVND (reference sequence). The ends lost 4 bases at V and 4 bases at J; junction bases unmatched: 15. The CDR3 covers 18 residues. The CDR3: CASSKSPPDRGRGYEQYF. The CDR3 nucleotides read TGTGCCAGTAGTAAGTCCCCCCCGGACAGGGGGCGCGGGTACGAGCAGTACTTC. The full variable domain, its missing parts supplied by reference TRBV19 and TRBJ2-7, is DGGITQSPKYLFRKEGQNVTLSCEQNLNHDAMYWYRQDPGQGLRLIYYSQIVNDFQKGDIAEGYSVSREKKESFPLTVTSAQKNPTAFYLCASSKSPPDRGRGYEQYFGPGTRLTVT.

The chain uses TRBV5-5 and TRBJ2-7; 7 bases align to TRBD2. Germline V gene data show CDR1 as SGHKS and CDR2 as YYEKEE (reference sequence). CDR3 length: 12 residues. Losses at the gene ends were 2 bases for V and 4 bases for J; bases not matched to a gene: 0. The CDR3 DNA reads TGTGCCAGCAGCTTCGGGAGGTACGAGCAGTACTTC. Residues: CASSFGRYEQYF.

The J gene is TRBJ2-3, the V gene TRBV6-4; D is uncertain. Germline values: CDR1 MRHNA, CDR2 SNTAGT. Trimming pared 2 bases from V and 6 bases from J, leaving 9 bases between. This CDR3 region has 13 residues. The CDR3 bases are TGTGCCAGCAGTGACCATAACGAGGATACGCAGTATTTT. This sequence encodes CASSDHNEDTQYF.

The CDR3 protein is CASSPVRARDQYF. In nucleotides, the CDR3 is TGTGCCAGCTCACCAGTGAGGGCCCGAGATCAGTACTTC. The chain employs TRBV18 and TRBJ2-7; possible D gene TRBD2, 5 bases. The V gene's germline CDR1 is KGHSH and CDR2 LQKENI. The V gene lost 2 bases and the J gene lost 10 bases, with 15 bases spanning the gap. This CDR3 spans 13 amino acids. Full variable domain (outside the CDR3, taken from reference TRBV18 and TRBJ2-7): NAGVMQNPRHLVRRRGQEARLRCSPMKGHSHVYWYRQLPEEGLKFMVYLQKENIIDESGMPKERFSAEFPKEGPSILRIQQVVRGDSAAYFCASSPVRARDQYFGPGTRLTVT.

This chain joins TRBV3-1 (or the pseudogene TRBV3-2) and TRBJ1-1; D not resolved. From germline, CDR1 is LGHDT and CDR2 YNNKEL (reference sequence). This CDR3 has 11 residues. Deletions cut 0 bases from V and 10 bases from J, with 6 bases between. CDR3 DNA sequence: TGTGCCAGCAGCCAAGATGGAGGAGCTTTCTTT. Translated: CASSQDGGAFF.

The chain combines TRBV29-1 with TRBJ1-4, with 9 bases aligning to TRBD1. With V trimmed by 1 base and J by 5 bases, 2 bases remained unmatched. The CDR3 totals 14 residues. The germline gives CDR1 SQVTM, CDR2 ANQGSEA. CDR3 residues: CSVEGQGGNEKLFF. The CDR3 DNA reads TGCAGCGTTGAAGGACAGGGGGGAAATGAAAAACTGTTTTTT. Looking up the rest from reference TRBV29-1 and TRBJ1-4 gives the full variable domain: SAVISQKPSRDICQRGTSLTIQCQVDSQVTMMFWYRQQPGQSLTLIATANQGSEATYESGFVIDKFPISRPNLTFSTLTVSNMSPEDSSIYLCSVEGQGGNEKLFFGSGTQLSVL.

This clone was recorded a few times. This sequence joins TRBV5-1 and TRBJ2-2, with TRBD2 as a possible D gene (6 bases). CDR1 is SGHRS and CDR2 is YFSETQ in the germline V gene. The CDR3 spans 15 residues. Deletions cut 2 bases from V and 0 bases from J, with 8 bases between. CDR3 DNA: TGCGCCAGCAGCTTCGGGGGACCGAACACCGGGGAGCTGTTTTTT. It yields the protein CASSFGGPNTGELFF.

The chain has TRBV28 and TRBJ1-5, with D possibly being TRBD1 (6 bases). Germline CDR1 and CDR2: MDHEN and SYDVKM. This CDR3 comprises 16 residues. The germline V and J ends were trimmed by 2 bases and 0 bases, with 11 bases remaining between them. The CDR3 spells CASSLRDTNSNQPQHF. DNA for the CDR3: TGTGCCAGCAGTTTAAGGGACACAAATAGCAATCAGCCCCAGCATTTT.

For this clone: This sample also contains other DNA sequences that code for the same CDR3. The rearrangement joins TRBV29-1 to TRBJ1-1, with 8 positions matching TRBD1. The V segment lost 7 bases and the J segment 5 bases; nucleotides outside the gene matches: 3. This CDR3 comprises 11 residues. Germline V gives CDR1 SQVTM, CDR2 ANQGSEA. The DNA for the CDR3 is TGCAGCGCAGACAGGGGAACTGAAGCTTTCTTT. It translates to CSADRGTEAFF.

The chain carries TRBV5-1 and TRBJ2-1, with 12 bases lining up with TRBD2. The CDR3 length is 16 residues. Trimming removed 1 base from V and 2 bases from J; junction bases left unmatched: 1. The V gene's germline CDR1 is SGHRS and CDR2 YFSETQ. CDR3 region: CASSLWTSGTYNEQFF. CDR3 nucleotide sequence: TGCGCCAGCAGCTTGTGGACTAGCGGGACCTACAATGAGCAGTTCTTC.

This clone has only one observation. The chain combines TRBV6-1 with TRBJ1-5; no clear D. CDR3 length: 15 amino acids. V lost 2 bases to trimming and J lost 1 base, with 9 bases between them. Germline V gene sequence: CDR1 MNHNS, CDR2 SASEGT. The CDR3 DNA reads as TGTGCCAGCAGTGAACGGCAGGCAAGCAATCAGCCCCAGCATTTT. This sequence encodes CASSERQASNQPQHF.